The clone carrying this T cell receptor beta chain was counted once. TCRdb keeps only in-frame clones here, not all; method: immunoSEQ multiplex PCR. Among more than 95,000 clones listed, 60% to 75% were seen once. This sample was taken from a study of radiotherapy plus CTLA-4 blockade in lung cancer. On the study more broadly: Objective responses arose in approximately 19% of patients, and 25% to 35% experienced disease control.

Focal radiation and CTLA-4 blockade (ipilimumab) were tested in chemo-refractory metastatic non-small-cell lung cancer patients. CDR1 is SNHLY and CDR2 is FYNNEI in the germline V gene. This CDR3 has 16 amino acids. V gave up 3 bases and J gave up 0 bases, with 12 bases separating them. The chain uses TRBV2 and TRBJ1-5; unclear D gene. Sample: peripheral blood, taken from a patient treated with radiotherapy plus ipilimumab. The clonotype was recovered from a human donor with non-small cell lung cancer who had a partial response to radiotherapy plus ipilimumab. Some clones in this sample may be carry-over from other donors' samples. The CDR3 protein is CASSDASRRSNQPQHF. The CDR3 DNA reads as TGTGCCAGCAGTGACGCAAGCCGCCGTAGCAATCAGCCCCAGCATTTT.